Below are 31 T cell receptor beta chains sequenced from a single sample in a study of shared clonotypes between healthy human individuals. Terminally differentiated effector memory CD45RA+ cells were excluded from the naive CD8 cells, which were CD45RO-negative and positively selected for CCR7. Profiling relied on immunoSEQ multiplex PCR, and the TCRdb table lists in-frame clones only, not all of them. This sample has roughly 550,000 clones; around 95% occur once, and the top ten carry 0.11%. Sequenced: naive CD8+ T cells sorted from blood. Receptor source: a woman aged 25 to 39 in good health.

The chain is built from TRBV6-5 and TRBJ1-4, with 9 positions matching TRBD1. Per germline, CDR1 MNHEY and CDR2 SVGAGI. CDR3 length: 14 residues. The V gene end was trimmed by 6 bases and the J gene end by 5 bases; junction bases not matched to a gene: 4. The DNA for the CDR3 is TGTGCCAGCAGATCCGGGACAGGGAATGAAAAACTGTTTTTT. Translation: CASRSGTGNEKLFF.

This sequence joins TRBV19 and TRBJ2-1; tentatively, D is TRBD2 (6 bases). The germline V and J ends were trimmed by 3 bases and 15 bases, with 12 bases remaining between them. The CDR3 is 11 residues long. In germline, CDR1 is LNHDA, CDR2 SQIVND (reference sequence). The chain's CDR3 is CASSIGGNRFF. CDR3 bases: TGTGCCAGTAGTATTGGAGGGAATCGGTTCTTC.

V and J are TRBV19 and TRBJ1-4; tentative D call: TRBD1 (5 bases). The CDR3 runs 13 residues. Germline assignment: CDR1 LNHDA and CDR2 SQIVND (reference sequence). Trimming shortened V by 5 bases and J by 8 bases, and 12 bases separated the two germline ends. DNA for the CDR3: TGTGCCAGTAGTGATGGGGCGGGGGAAAAACTGTTTTTT. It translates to CASSDGAGEKLFF.

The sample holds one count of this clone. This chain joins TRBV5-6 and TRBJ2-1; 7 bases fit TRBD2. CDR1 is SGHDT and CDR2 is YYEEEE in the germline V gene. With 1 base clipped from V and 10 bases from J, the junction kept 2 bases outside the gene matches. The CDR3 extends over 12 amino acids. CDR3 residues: CASSLLLAEQFF. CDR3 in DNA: TGTGCCAGCAGCTTGCTACTAGCGGAGCAGTTCTTC.

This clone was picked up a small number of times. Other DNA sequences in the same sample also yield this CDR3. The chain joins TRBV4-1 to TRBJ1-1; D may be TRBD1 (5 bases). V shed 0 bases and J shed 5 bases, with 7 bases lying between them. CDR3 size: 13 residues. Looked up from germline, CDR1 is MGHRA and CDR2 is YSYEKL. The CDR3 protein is CASSQDRGTEAFF. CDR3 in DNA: TGCGCCAGCAGCCAAGATCGGGGGACTGAAGCTTTCTTT.

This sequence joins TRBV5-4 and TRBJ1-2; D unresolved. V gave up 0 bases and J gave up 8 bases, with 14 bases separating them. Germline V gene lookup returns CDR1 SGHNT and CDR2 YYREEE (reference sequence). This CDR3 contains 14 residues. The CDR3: CASSLAGFSNGYTF. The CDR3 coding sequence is TGTGCCAGCAGCTTGGCTGGGTTTTCGAACGGCTACACCTTC.

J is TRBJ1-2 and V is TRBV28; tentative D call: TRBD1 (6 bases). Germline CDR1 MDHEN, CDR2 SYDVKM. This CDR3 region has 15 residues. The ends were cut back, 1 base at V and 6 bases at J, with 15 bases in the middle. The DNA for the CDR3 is TGTGCCAGCAGTTTATTCCCGACAGGACCGGATGGCTACACCTTC. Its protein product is CASSLFPTGPDGYTF.

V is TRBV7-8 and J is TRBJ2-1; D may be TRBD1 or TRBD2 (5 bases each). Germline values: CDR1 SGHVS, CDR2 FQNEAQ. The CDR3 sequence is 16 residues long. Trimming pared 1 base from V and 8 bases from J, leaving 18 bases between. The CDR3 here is CASSLGGYTFKDEQFF. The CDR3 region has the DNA TGTGCCAGCAGCTTAGGGGGGTACACGTTTAAGGATGAGCAGTTCTTC.

Here the CDR3 DNA reads TGTGCCAGCAGCTTAGTGCTAGCAATCGGTGAGCAGTTCTTC. It translates to CASSLVLAIGEQFF. The chain employs TRBV7-9 and TRBJ2-1; D may be TRBD2 (5 bases). The CDR3 is 14 residues long. The V gene's germline CDR1 is SEHNR and CDR2 FQNEAQ (reference sequence). Trimming took off 1 base at V and 9 bases at J, with 13 bases between the two ends.

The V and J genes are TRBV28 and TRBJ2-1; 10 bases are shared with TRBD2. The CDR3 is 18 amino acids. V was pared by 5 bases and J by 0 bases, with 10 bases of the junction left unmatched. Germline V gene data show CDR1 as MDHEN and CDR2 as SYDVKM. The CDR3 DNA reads TGTGCCAGCAGTCCTCGGACTAGCGGACGATTCTCCTACAATGAGCAGTTCTTC. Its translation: CASSPRTSGRFSYNEQFF.

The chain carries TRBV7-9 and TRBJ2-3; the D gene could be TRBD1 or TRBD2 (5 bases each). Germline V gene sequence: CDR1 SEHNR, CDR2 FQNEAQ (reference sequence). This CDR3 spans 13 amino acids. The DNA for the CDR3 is TGTGCTATTCGGGGCGGCCCCACAGATACGCAGTATTTT. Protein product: CAIRGGPTDTQYF. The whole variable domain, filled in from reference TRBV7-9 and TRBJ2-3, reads DTGVSQNPRHKITKRGQNVTFRCDPISEHNRLYWYRQTLGQGPEFLTYFQNEAQLEKSRLLSDRFSAERPKGSFSTLEIQRTEQGDSAMYLCAIRGGPTDTQYFGPGTRLTVL.

CDR3 residues: CASSRTGANIYEQYF. As DNA, the CDR3 is TGTGCCAGCAGCCGTACAGGGGCCAATATCTACGAGCAGTACTTC. The V and J genes are TRBV11-2 and TRBJ2-7; 7 bases are shared with TRBD1. In germline, CDR1 is SGHAT, CDR2 FQNNGV. The CDR3 spans 15 residues. After removal of 5 bases from V and 3 bases from J, the junction contained 10 bases not matched to a gene.

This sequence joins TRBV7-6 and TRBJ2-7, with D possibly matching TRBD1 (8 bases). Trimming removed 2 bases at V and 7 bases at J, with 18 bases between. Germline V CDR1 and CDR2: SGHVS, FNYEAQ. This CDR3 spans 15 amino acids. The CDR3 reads CASSLLTGGVREQYF. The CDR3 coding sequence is TGTGCCAGCAGCTTACTCACAGGGGGGGTGAGGGAGCAGTACTTC.

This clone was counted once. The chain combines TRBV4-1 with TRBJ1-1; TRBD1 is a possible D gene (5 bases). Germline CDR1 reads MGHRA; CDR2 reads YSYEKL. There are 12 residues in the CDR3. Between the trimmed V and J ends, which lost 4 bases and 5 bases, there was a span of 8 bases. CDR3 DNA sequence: TGCGCCAGCAGCCTGGGGGAAACTGAAGCTTTCTTT. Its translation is CASSLGETEAFF.

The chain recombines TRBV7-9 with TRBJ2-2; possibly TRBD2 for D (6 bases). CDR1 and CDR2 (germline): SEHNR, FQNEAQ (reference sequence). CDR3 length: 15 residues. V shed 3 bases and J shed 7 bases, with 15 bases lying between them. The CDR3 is CASSFNRRASGELFF. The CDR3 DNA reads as TGTGCCAGCAGCTTTAACAGGAGGGCGAGCGGGGAGCTGTTTTTT.

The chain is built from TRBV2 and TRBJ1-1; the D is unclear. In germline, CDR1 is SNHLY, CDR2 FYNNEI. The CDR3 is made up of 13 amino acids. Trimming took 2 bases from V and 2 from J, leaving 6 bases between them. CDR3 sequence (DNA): TGTGCCAGCAGTGAAACGATTAACACTGAAGCTTTCTTT. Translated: CASSETINTEAFF.

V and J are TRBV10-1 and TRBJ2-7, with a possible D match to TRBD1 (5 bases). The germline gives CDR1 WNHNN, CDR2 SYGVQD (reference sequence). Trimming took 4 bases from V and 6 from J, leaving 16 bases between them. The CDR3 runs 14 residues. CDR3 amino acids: CASSGQPPLSEQYF. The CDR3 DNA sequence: TGCGCCAGCAGTGGACAGCCTCCCCTCTCCGAGCAGTACTTC.

In nucleotides, the CDR3 is TGTGCCAGCAGTTTTTTCCAGGGTAACGAGCAGTACTTC. The encoded protein is CASSFFQGNEQYF. The chain has TRBV27 and TRBJ2-7, with D possibly TRBD1 on 5 matching bases. Trimming took 3 bases from V and 5 from J, leaving 11 bases between them. In germline, CDR1 is MNHEY, CDR2 SMNVEV (reference sequence). The length of the CDR3 is 13 residues.

The DNA of the CDR3 is TGTGCCAGCAGCTTGGGACCCCGCACCGGGGAGCTGTTTTTT. Its translation is CASSLGPRTGELFF. The chain uses TRBV5-8 and TRBJ2-2; D ambiguous. The CDR3 runs 14 residues. The germline CDR1 and CDR2 sequences are SGHTS and YDEGEE. V gave up 0 bases and J gave up 4 bases, with 7 bases separating them.

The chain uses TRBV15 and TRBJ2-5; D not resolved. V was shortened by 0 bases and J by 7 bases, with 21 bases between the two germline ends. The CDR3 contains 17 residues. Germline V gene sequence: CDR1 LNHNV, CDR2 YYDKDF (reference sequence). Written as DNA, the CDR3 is TGTGCCACCAGCAGAGATGAGTTTGTTGAAGGGTTGCGGACCCAGTACTTC. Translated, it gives CATSRDEFVEGLRTQYF.

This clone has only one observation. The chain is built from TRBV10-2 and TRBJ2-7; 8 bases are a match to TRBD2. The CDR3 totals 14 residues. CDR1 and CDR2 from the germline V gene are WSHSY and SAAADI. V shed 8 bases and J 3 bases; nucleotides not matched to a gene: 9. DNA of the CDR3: TGCGCCAGCCGGGGGGGGGACAAGTTCTACGAGCAGTACTTC. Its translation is CASRGGDKFYEQYF.

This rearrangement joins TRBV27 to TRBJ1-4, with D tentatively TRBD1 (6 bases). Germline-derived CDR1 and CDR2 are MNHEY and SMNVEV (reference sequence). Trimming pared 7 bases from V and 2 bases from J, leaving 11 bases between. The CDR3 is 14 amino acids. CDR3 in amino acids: CASMNRVTNEKLFF. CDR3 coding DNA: TGTGCCAGCATGAACAGGGTTACTAATGAAAAACTGTTTTTT.

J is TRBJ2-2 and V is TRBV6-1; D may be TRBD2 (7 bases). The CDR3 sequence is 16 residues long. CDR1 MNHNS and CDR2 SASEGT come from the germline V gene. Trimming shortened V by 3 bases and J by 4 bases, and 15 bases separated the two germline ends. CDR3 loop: CASSDPGGAGTGELFF. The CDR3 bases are TGTGCCAGCAGTGATCCGGGGGGCGCGGGCACCGGGGAGCTGTTTTTT.

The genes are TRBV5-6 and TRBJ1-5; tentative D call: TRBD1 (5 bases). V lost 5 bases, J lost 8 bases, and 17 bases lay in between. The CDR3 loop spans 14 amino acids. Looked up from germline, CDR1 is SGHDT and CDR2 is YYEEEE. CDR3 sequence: CASSEGGGWEPQHF. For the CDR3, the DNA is TGTGCCAGCAGTGAGGGCGGGGGATGGGAGCCCCAGCATTTT.

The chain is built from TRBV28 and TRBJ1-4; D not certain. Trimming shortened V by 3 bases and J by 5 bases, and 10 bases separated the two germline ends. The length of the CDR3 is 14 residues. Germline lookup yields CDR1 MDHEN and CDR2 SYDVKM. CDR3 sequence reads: CASSFTTSNEKLFF. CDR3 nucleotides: TGTGCCAGCAGTTTTACTACTAGCAATGAAAAACTGTTTTTT.

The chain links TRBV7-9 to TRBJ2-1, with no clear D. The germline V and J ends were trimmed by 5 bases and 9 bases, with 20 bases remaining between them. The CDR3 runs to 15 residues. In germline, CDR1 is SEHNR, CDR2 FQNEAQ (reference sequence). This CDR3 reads CASSPTPSRLGEQFF. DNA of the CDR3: TGTGCCAGCAGCCCAACACCCAGCAGGTTGGGTGAGCAGTTCTTC.

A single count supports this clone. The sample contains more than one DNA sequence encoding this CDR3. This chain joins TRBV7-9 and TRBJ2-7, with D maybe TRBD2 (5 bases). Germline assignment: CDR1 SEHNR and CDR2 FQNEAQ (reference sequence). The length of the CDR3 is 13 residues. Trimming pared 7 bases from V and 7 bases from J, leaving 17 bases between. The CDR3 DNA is TGTGCCAGCACCACCCCGGCGGGCTATGAGCAGTACTTC. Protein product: CASTTPAGYEQYF. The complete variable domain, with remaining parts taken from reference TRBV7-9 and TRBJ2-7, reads DTGVSQNPRHKITKRGQNVTFRCDPISEHNRLYWYRQTLGQGPEFLTYFQNEAQLEKSRLLSDRFSAERPKGSFSTLEIQRTEQGDSAMYLCASTTPAGYEQYFGPGTRLTVT.

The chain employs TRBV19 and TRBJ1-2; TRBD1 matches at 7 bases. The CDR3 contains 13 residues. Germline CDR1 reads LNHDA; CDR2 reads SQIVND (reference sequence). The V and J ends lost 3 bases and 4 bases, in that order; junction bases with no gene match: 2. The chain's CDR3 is CASSIGTAYGYTF. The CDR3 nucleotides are TGTGCCAGTAGTATTGGGACAGCCTATGGCTACACCTTC.

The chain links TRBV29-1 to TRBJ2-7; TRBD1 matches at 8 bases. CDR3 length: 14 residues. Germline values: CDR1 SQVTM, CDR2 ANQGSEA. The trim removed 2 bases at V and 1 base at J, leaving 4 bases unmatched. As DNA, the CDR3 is TGCAGCGTTGAAAGCAGGACAGGGTCCTACGAGCAGTACTTC. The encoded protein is CSVESRTGSYEQYF.

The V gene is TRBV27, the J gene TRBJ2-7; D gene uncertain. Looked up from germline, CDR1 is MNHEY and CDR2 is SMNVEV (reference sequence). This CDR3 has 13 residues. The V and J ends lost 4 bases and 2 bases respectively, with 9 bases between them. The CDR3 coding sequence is TGTGCCAGCAGTTCCTCGGTGGCCTACGAGCAGTACTTC. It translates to CASSSSVAYEQYF.

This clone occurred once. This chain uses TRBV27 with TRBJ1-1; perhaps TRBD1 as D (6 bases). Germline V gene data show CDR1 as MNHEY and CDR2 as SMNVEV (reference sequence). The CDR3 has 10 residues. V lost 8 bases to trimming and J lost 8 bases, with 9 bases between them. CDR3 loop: CASQDREAFF. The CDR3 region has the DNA TGTGCCAGCCAAGACAGGGAAGCTTTCTTT.